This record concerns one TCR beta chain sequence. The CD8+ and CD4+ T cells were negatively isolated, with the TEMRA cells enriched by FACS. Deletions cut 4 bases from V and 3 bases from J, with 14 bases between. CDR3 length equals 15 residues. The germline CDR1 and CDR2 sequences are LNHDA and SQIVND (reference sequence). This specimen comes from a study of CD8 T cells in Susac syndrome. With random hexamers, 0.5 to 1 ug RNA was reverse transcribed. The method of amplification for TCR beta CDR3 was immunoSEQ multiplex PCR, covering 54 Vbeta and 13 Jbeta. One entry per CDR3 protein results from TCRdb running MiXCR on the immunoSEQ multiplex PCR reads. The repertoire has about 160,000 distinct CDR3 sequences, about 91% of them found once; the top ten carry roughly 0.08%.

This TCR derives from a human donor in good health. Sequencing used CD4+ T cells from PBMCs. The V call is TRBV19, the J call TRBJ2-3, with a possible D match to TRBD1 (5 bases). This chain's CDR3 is CASSTSPGLTDTQYF. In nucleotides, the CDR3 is TGTGCCAGTAGTACCTCCCCAGGGTTGACAGATACGCAGTATTTT.